One and the same sample provided the 15 T cell receptor beta chains below, sequenced in a study of identical twins. TCRdb re-called the 5' RACE reads with MiXCR, one entry per CDR3 protein. This sample has 750,000 to 950,000 distinct CDR3 sequences, with about 12% found just once. A further study also used this sample, focusing on yellow fever vaccine responses in identical twins.

Material for sequencing was PBMCs. Receptors were obtained from a young woman in good health.

This clonotype occurred a few times. This chain uses TRBV6-1 with TRBJ2-3; 9 bases align to TRBD2. The length of the CDR3 is 15 residues. CDR1 is MNHNS and CDR2 is SASEGT in the germline V gene. Trimming cost V 7 bases and J 0 bases; bases outside gene matches: 5. The CDR3 coding sequence is TGTGCCAGCAAGAGCGGGGGGCCAAGCACAGATACGCAGTATTTT. The encoded protein is CASKSGGPSTDTQYF.

The CDR3 here is CASSPGGRTVTGELFF. Here the CDR3 DNA reads TGCGCCAGCAGCCCTGGGGGCCGAACTGTCACCGGGGAGCTGTTTTTT. The V call is TRBV5-1, the J call TRBJ2-2; perhaps TRBD1 as D (6 bases). Between the trimmed V and J ends, which lost 4 bases and 4 bases, there was a span of 17 bases. The CDR3 is made up of 16 amino acids. Germline V CDR1 and CDR2: SGHRS, YFSETQ.

CDR3 sequence: CATSRDLSGSPPNEQYF. The DNA of the CDR3 is TGTGCCACCAGCAGAGATCTAAGCGGGAGCCCCCCCAACGAGCAGTACTTC. J is TRBJ2-7 and V is TRBV15; 8 nucleotides match TRBD2. Germline trimming cut 0 bases from V and 5 bases from J; bases unmatched to any gene: 12. The germline gives CDR1 LNHNV, CDR2 YYDKDF (reference sequence). This CDR3 is 17 amino acids long.

This clonotype was observed at least ten times. The chain links TRBV15 to TRBJ2-5; TRBD1 might be the D (6 bases). The CDR3 contains 14 residues. The germline V and J ends were trimmed by 0 bases and 4 bases, with 9 bases remaining between them. Looked up from germline, CDR1 is LNHNV and CDR2 is YYDKDF (reference sequence). The CDR3 loop is CATSREDSLETQYF. The CDR3 DNA follows: TGTGCCACCAGCAGAGAGGACAGTTTAGAGACCCAGTACTTC.

In this sample, this clonotype turned up many times. J is TRBJ2-7 and V is TRBV12-3 or TRBV12-4, with D hard to call. The CDR3 covers 13 residues. Trimming took off 3 bases at V and 2 bases at J, with 8 bases between the two ends. CDR3 sequence (DNA): TGTGCCAGCAGTTTCGGCTCTCCCTACGAGCAGTACTTC. Amino acid sequence: CASSFGSPYEQYF.

The V call is TRBV2, the J call TRBJ2-1; D ambiguous. V was pared by 7 bases and J by 1 base, with 11 bases between. CDR1 SNHLY and CDR2 FYNNEI come from the germline V gene. This CDR3 comprises 14 residues. The CDR3 loop reads CASTGLESYNEQFF. In DNA form, the CDR3 reads TGTGCCAGCACGGGTTTAGAGTCCTACAATGAGCAGTTCTTC.

In this sample, this clonotype turned up a few times. The rearrangement joins TRBV27 to TRBJ2-3; 9 nucleotides align to TRBD1. This CDR3 is 12 amino acids long. CDR1 and CDR2 from the germline V gene are MNHEY and SMNVEV (reference sequence). The V and J ends lost 6 bases and 9 bases, in that order; junction bases with no gene match: 4. The CDR3 DNA follows: TGTGCCAGCAGCCCGACAGGGGGGACGCAGTATTTT. Encoded protein: CASSPTGGTQYF.

There are a few counts of this clonotype. The CDR3 sequence: CASRAGGSGKIAEQYF. DNA for the CDR3: TGTGCCAGCAGGGCCGGCGGGAGCGGGAAAATCGCCGAGCAGTACTTC. V is TRBV2 and J is TRBJ2-7, with 7 bases aligning to TRBD2. The V gene end was trimmed by 6 bases and the J gene end by 6 bases; junction bases not matched to a gene: 17. Per the germline V gene, CDR1 is SNHLY and CDR2 is FYNNEI. This CDR3 spans 16 amino acids. Full variable domain (outside the CDR3, taken from reference TRBV2 and TRBJ2-7): EPEVTQTPSHQVTQMGQEVILRCVPISNHLYFYWYRQILGQKVEFLVSFYNNEISEKSEIFDDQFSVERPDGSNFTLKIRSTKLEDSAMYFCASRAGGSGKIAEQYFGPGTRLTVT.

This clonotype was found a few times. The rearrangement joins TRBV15 to TRBJ2-6; D is unresolved. Looked up from germline, CDR1 is LNHNV and CDR2 is YYDKDF (reference sequence). The CDR3 has 14 amino acids. The germline V and J ends were trimmed by 2 bases and 1 base, with 3 bases remaining between them. CDR3 amino acids: CATSRPSGANVLTF. CDR3 nucleotide sequence: TGTGCCACCAGCAGACCGTCTGGGGCCAACGTCCTGACTTTC.

This clonotype was found a few times. The V and J genes are TRBV6-5 and TRBJ2-5; no clear D. There are 15 residues in the CDR3. CDR1 is MNHEY and CDR2 is SVGAGI in the germline V gene. With 7 bases removed from V and 3 bases from J, the gap between germline ends came to 18 bases. CDR3 protein: CASTLNLLYKETQYF. The DNA for the CDR3 is TGTGCCAGCACTTTGAATTTACTATATAAAGAGACCCAGTACTTC.

The rearrangement links TRBV29-1 to TRBJ2-1; TRBD2 matches 14 bases. The V and J ends lost 5 bases and 8 bases, in that order; junction bases with no gene match: 14. This CDR3 has 17 residues. Germline values: CDR1 SQVTM, CDR2 ANQGSEA. CDR3 coding DNA: TGCAGCGTTTCCCCGGGACTAGCGGGAGTGGGATCGGATGAGCAGTTCTTC. Translating gives CSVSPGLAGVGSDEQFF.

This clonotype has at least ten counts. This chain links TRBV20-1 with TRBJ2-1, with 9 positions matching TRBD2. J lost 8 bases, V lost 5 bases, and 10 bases had no gene match. The CDR3 consists of 14 residues. In germline, CDR1 is DFQATT, CDR2 SNEGSKA (reference sequence). The CDR3: CSAPGLAGLDEQFF. CDR3 DNA sequence: TGCAGTGCTCCCGGGCTAGCGGGGCTAGATGAGCAGTTCTTC.

In its sample, this clonotype was seen once. CDR3 protein: CASSEPSGPRGGELFF. The DNA of the CDR3 is TGCGCCAGCAGTGAGCCATCGGGTCCTCGGGGCGGGGAGCTGTTTTTT. The chain couples TRBV10-1 to TRBJ2-2; possibly TRBD2 for D (5 bases). From germline, CDR1 is WNHNN and CDR2 SYGVQD (reference sequence). With 2 bases removed from V and 7 bases from J, the gap between germline ends came to 17 bases. CDR3 length: 16 amino acids.

V and J are TRBV28 and TRBJ2-2; 7 nucleotides match TRBD1. Germline assignment: CDR1 MDHEN and CDR2 SYDVKM. This CDR3 comprises 15 residues. Losses at the gene ends were 2 bases for V and 4 bases for J; bases not matched to a gene: 4. The CDR3 region has the DNA TGTGCCAGCAGTTTAATGACAGGGAGCACCGGGGAGCTGTTTTTT. Its protein product is CASSLMTGSTGELFF.

A few counts support this clonotype. V is TRBV5-1 and J is TRBJ2-1; D gene uncertain. The CDR3 is 16 residues long. V lost 2 bases and J 0 bases, leaving 12 bases between the germline ends. Germline loops: CDR1 SGHRS, CDR2 YFSETQ. CDR3 DNA sequence: TGCGCCAGCAGCTTAAGCCACAGATACTCCTACAATGAGCAGTTCTTC. Translating gives CASSLSHRYSYNEQFF.